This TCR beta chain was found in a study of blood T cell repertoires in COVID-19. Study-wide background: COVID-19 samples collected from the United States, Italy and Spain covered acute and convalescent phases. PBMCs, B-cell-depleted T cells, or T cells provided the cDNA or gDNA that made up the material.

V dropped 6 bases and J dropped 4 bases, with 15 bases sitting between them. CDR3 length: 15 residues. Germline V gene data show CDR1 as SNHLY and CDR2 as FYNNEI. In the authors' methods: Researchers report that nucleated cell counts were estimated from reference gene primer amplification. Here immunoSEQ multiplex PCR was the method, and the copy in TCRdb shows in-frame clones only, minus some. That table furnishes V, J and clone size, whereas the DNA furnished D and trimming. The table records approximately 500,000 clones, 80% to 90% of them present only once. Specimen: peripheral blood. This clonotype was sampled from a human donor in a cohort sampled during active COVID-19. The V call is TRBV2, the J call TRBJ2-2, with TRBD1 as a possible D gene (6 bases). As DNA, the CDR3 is TGTGCCAGCAGGCTTCCACAGGGAGCCACCGGGGAGCTGTTTTTT. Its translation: CASRLPQGATGELFF.